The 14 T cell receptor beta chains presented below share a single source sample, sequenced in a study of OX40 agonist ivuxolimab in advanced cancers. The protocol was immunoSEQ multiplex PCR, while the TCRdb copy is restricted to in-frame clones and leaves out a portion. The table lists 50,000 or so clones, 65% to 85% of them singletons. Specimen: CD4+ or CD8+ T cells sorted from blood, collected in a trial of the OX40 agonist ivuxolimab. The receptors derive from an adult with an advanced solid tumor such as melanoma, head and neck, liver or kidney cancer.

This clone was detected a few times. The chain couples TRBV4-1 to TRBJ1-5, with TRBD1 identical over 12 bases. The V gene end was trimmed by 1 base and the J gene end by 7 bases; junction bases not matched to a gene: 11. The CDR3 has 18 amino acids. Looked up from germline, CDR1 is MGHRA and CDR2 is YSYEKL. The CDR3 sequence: CASSQGWDRGRRGQPQHF. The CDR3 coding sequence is TGCGCCAGCAGCCAAGGTTGGGACAGGGGGCGCCGAGGACAGCCCCAGCATTTT.

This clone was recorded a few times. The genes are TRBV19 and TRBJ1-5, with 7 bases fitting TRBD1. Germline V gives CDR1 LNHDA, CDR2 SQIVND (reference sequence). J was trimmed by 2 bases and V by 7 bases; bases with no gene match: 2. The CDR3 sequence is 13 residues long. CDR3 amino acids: CASMDRRNQPQHF. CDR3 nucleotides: TGTGCCAGTATGGACAGGCGCAATCAGCCCCAGCATTTT.

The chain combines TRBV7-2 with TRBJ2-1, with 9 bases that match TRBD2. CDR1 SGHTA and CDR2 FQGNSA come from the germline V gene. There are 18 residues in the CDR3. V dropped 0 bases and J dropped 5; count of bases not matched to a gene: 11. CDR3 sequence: CASSLAGLKAGGNNEQFF. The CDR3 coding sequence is TGTGCCAGCAGCTTAGCGGGTCTTAAGGCGGGGGGGAACAATGAGCAGTTCTTC.

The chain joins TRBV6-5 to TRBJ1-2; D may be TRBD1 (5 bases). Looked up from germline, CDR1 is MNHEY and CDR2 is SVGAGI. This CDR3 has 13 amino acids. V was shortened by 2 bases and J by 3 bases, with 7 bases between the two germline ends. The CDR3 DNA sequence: TGTGCCAGCAGTTACGGGACCGACTATGGCTACACCTTC. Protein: CASSYGTDYGYTF.

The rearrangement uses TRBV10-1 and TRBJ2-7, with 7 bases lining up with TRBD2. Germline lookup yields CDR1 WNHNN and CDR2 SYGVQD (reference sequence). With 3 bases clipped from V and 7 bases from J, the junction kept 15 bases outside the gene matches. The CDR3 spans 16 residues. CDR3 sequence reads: CASSDPSAGAPGEQYF. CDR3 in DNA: TGCGCCAGCAGTGACCCTTCGGCGGGAGCACCTGGGGAGCAGTACTTC.

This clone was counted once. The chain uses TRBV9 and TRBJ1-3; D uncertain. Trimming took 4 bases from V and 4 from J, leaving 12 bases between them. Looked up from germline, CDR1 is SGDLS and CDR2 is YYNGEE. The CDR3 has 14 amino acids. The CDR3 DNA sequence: TGTGCCAGCAGCCGCACGGCGGGCGGAAACACCATATATTTT. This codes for CASSRTAGGNTIYF.

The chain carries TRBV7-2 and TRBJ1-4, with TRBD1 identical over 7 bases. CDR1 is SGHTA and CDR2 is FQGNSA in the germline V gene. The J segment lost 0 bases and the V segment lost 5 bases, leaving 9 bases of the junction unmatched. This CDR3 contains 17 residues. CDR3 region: CASSHRRDSATNEKLFF. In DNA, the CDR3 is TGTGCCAGCAGCCACAGAAGGGACAGTGCAACTAATGAAAAACTGTTTTTT.

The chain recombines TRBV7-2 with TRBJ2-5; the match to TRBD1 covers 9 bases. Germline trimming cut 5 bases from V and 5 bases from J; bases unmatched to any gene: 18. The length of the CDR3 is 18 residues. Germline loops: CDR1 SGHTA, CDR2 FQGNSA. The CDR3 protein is CASSVYPSGTGSMETQYF. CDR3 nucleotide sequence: TGTGCCAGCAGCGTTTATCCCTCGGGGACAGGGAGTATGGAGACCCAGTACTTC.

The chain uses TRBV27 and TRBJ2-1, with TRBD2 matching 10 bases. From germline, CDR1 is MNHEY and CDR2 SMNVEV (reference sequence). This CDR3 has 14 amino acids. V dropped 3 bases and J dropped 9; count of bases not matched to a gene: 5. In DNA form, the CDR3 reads TGTGCCAGCAGTTTCAGCGGGAGGGCGAGTGAGCAGTTCTTC. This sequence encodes CASSFSGRASEQFF.

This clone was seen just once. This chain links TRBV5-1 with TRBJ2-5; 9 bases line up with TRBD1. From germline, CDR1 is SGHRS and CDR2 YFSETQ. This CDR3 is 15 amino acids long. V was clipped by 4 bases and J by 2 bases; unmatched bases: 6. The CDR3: CASSQDRGRQETQYF. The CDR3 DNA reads TGCGCCAGCAGCCAGGACAGGGGACGACAAGAGACCCAGTACTTC.

Here the CDR3 reads CASSLTGVGNTIYF. In DNA, the CDR3 is TGTGCCAGCAGTTTGACAGGGGTTGGAAACACCATATATTTT. The genes are TRBV27 and TRBJ1-3, with 8 bases aligning to TRBD1. The ends lost 3 bases at V and 3 bases at J; junction bases unmatched: 1. The CDR3 is 14 residues long. From germline, CDR1 is MNHEY and CDR2 SMNVEV (reference sequence).

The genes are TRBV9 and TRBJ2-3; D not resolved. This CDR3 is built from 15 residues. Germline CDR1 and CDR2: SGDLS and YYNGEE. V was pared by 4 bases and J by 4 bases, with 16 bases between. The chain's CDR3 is CASSPSSFSADTQYF. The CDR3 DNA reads TGTGCCAGCAGCCCCTCTTCGTTCTCCGCAGATACGCAGTATTTT.

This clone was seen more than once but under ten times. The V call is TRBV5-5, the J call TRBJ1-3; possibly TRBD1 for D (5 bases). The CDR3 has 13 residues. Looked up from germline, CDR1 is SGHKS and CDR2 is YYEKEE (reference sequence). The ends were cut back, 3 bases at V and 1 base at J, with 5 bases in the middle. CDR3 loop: CASSYRSGNTIYF. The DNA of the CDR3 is TGTGCCAGCAGCTACAGGTCTGGAAACACCATATATTTT.

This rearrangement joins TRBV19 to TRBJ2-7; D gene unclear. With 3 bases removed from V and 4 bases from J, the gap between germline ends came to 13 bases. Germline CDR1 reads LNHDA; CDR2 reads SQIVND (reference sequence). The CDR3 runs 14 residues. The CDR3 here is CASSIRTGLYEQYF. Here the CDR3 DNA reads TGTGCCAGTAGTATCCGTACGGGCCTTTACGAGCAGTACTTC.